This T cell receptor (beta chain) was recovered during a study of blood T cell repertoires in COVID-19. Overall study context: Some COVID-19 samples were acute and others convalescent; all came from the United States, Italy and Spain. The analysed material was cDNA or gDNA that came from T cells, B-cell-depleted T cells, or PBMCs.

Germline CDR1 SGHNT, CDR2 YENEEA. The CDR3 length is 16 residues. V trimming: 5 bases; J trimming: 4 bases; junction bases outside the gene matches: 4. Authors' processing steps: Cell counts per sample came from amplifying reference gene primers. Profiling relied on immunoSEQ multiplex PCR, and the TCRdb table lists in-frame clones only, not all of them. The V and J calls and clone size were taken over from that table, and D and trimming were inferred from the DNA. The repertoire includes some 120,000 clones, more than 60% of them detected once, and around 2% sits in the top ten. Specimen: peripheral blood. The chain recombines TRBV11-3 with TRBJ2-2, with 13 bases aligning to TRBD2. The TCR originated in a woman aged 70-85 years with acute or convalescent COVID-19. The CDR3, as DNA: TGTGCCAGCAGCGACGGGACTAGCGGGACCACCGGGGAGCTGTTTTTT. Translated: CASSDGTSGTTGELFF.